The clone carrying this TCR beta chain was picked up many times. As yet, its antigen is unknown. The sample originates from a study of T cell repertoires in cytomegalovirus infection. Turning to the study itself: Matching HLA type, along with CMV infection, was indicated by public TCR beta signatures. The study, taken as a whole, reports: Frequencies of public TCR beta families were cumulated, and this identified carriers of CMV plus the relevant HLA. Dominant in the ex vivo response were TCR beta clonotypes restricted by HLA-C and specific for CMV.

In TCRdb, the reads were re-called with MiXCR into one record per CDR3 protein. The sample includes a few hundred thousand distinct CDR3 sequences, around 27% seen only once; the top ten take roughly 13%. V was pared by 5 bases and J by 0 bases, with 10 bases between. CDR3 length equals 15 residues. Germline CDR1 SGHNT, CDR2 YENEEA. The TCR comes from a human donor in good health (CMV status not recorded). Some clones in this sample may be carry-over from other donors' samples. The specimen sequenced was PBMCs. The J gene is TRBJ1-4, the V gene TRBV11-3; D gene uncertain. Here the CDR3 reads CASSPRSATNEKLFF. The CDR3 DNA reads TGTGCCAGCAGCCCTAGGAGTGCAACTAATGAAAAACTGTTTTTT.